This passage covers 18 T cell receptor beta chains from one sample sequenced in a study of blood T cell repertoires in COVID-19. Measured with immunoSEQ multiplex PCR; TCRdb has only the in-frame clones, and not every one. The sample has around 380,000 clones, 81% seen once. The sequenced sample was peripheral blood. These receptors came from a human donor with acute or convalescent COVID-19. The donor label of this sample is uncertain.

The CDR3 sequence is CASSHGQMNTEAFF. DNA for the CDR3: TGTGCCAGCAGCCACGGACAGATGAACACTGAAGCTTTCTTT. V and J are TRBV5-5 and TRBJ1-1, with D perhaps TRBD1 (6 bases). This CDR3 region has 14 residues. Trimming shortened V by 4 bases and J by 0 bases, and 10 bases separated the two germline ends. Germline CDR1 is SGHKS and CDR2 is YYEKEE (reference sequence).

This CDR3 reads CASSPLDRGDNQPQHF. CDR3 bases: TGTGCCAGCAGTCCCCTGGACAGGGGGGACAATCAGCCCCAGCATTTT. The chain links TRBV27 to TRBJ1-5; 10 bases match TRBD1. The CDR3 consists of 16 residues. Germline V CDR1 and CDR2: MNHEY, SMNVEV (reference sequence). V shed 5 bases and J 3 bases; nucleotides not matched to a gene: 7.

V gene TRBV28 combines with J gene TRBJ2-7; D is undetermined. In germline, CDR1 is MDHEN, CDR2 SYDVKM. V was trimmed by 6 bases and J by 0 bases, leaving 6 bases between them. The CDR3 runs to 12 residues. The CDR3 is CASSPSSYEQYF. The CDR3 DNA reads as TGTGCCAGCAGCCCTAGCTCCTACGAGCAGTACTTC.

This chain joins TRBV15 and TRBJ2-2; possibly TRBD1 for D (6 bases). This CDR3 is 13 amino acids long. Trimming stripped 9 bases from V and 4 bases from J, with 12 bases between. Germline CDR1 and CDR2: LNHNV and YYDKDF (reference sequence). In DNA form, the CDR3 reads TGTGCCACAAAACAGGGTCTCACCGGGGAGCTGTTTTTT. Its translation is CATKQGLTGELFF.

The V and J genes are TRBV3-1 (or the pseudogene TRBV3-2) and TRBJ1-1, with D uncertain. CDR3 size: 15 residues. Germline assignment: CDR1 LGHDT and CDR2 YNNKEL (reference sequence). V lost 1 base to trimming and J lost 6 bases, with 15 bases between them. The CDR3 reads CASSQGPGGISEAFF. DNA for the CDR3: TGTGCCAGCAGCCAAGGTCCAGGAGGAATCTCTGAAGCTTTCTTT.

The chain uses TRBV18 and TRBJ2-3, with TRBD1 identical over 8 bases. CDR3 length: 15 amino acids. V shed 4 bases, J shed 0 bases, and the junction held 3 bases outside the gene matches. Per the germline V gene, CDR1 is KGHSH and CDR2 is LQKENI. CDR3 loop: CASSLRQGSTDTQYF. In nucleotides, the CDR3 is TGTGCCAGCTCACTCCGACAGGGGAGCACAGATACGCAGTATTTT.

This clone was seen more than once but under ten times. The CDR3 loop reads CASSLGTGSGSGSPLHF. CDR3 sequence (DNA): TGCGCCAGCAGCTTGGGGACAGGGTCCGGGTCTGGGTCACCCCTCCACTTT. V usage is TRBV5-1 and J usage is TRBJ1-6; TRBD1 matches 8 bases. This CDR3 is built from 17 residues. Germline V gene data show CDR1 as SGHRS and CDR2 as YFSETQ. With V trimmed by 0 bases and J by 10 bases, 12 bases remained unmatched.

The V call is TRBV30, the J call TRBJ2-7; TRBD2 matches 8 bases. There are 14 residues in the CDR3. CDR1 and CDR2 from the germline V gene are GTSNPN and SVGIG (reference sequence). V trimming: 3 bases; J trimming: 4 bases; junction bases outside the gene matches: 8. The CDR3 DNA reads TGTGCCTGGAGCAGGGGACTAGGGGCGTACGAGCAGTACTTC. It encodes CAWSRGLGAYEQYF.

The chain has TRBV20-1 and TRBJ1-1; D is unresolved. CDR3 size: 14 residues. The germline gives CDR1 DFQATT, CDR2 SNEGSKA (reference sequence). V was trimmed by 3 bases and J by 1 base, leaving 12 bases between them. The CDR3 loop is CSASLNGGNTEAFF. CDR3 coding DNA: TGCAGTGCTAGTCTTAACGGAGGGAACACTGAAGCTTTCTTT.

This clone was seen only once. The CDR3 DNA follows: TGCACCATCCTCGGACAGAATGAAAAACTGTTTTTT. This gives the protein CTILGQNEKLFF. V usage is TRBV29-1 and J usage is TRBJ1-4, with D maybe TRBD1 (6 bases). Germline CDR1 reads SQVTM; CDR2 reads ANQGSEA. The CDR3 has 12 amino acids.

The chain employs TRBV4-1 and TRBJ1-1; tentatively, D is TRBD1 (6 bases). The CDR3 is 13 amino acids. Germline-derived CDR1 and CDR2 are MGHRA and YSYEKL. V was cut by 3 bases and J by 4 bases, with 9 bases left in between. The CDR3 DNA reads TGCGCCAGCAGCCATACAGGGTTCACTGAAGCTTTCTTT. Translating gives CASSHTGFTEAFF.

As DNA, the CDR3 is TGCGCCAGCAGCACGGGGGGGGCGGCAACCCACAATGAGCAGTTCTTC. Its translation: CASSTGGAATHNEQFF. The chain uses TRBV5-1 and TRBJ2-1; TRBD2 agrees at 8 bases. From germline, CDR1 is SGHRS and CDR2 YFSETQ. The CDR3 is 16 residues long. Trimming cost V 4 bases and J 5 bases; bases outside gene matches: 11.

This clone came up once. The V and J genes are TRBV5-5 and TRBJ2-3; no clear D gene. The CDR3 length is 16 residues. Germline CDR1 and CDR2: SGHKS and YYEKEE (reference sequence). V lost 0 bases, J lost 2 bases, and 13 bases lay in between. The CDR3: CASSLDRARLTDTQYF. The CDR3 DNA follows: TGTGCCAGCAGCTTGGATCGAGCGCGCCTCACAGATACGCAGTATTTT.

The chain employs TRBV29-1 and TRBJ1-1; D is unclear. CDR1 and CDR2 from the germline V gene are SQVTM and ANQGSEA. V was pared by 6 bases and J by 1 base, with 9 bases between. The CDR3 is 12 amino acids. CDR3 region: CSVAAPNTEAFF. DNA for the CDR3: TGCAGCGTAGCCGCCCCGAACACTGAAGCTTTCTTT.

V and J are TRBV21-1 and TRBJ2-5; TRBD2 is taken as the D call from the table, unchecked against the DNA. TRBV21-1 is described as a pseudogene. This CDR3 spans 16 amino acids. Here the CDR3 reads CASSKVIVEGQETQYF. CDR3 coding DNA: TGTGCCAGCAGCAAAGTGATCGTGGAGGGTCAAGAGACCCAGTACTTC.

The J gene is TRBJ1-1, the V gene TRBV30; no firm D call. The CDR3 totals 12 residues. The germline CDR1 and CDR2 sequences are GTSNPN and SVGIG (reference sequence). V shed 3 bases and J shed 1 base, with 6 bases lying between them. The CDR3 loop is CAWSRENTEAFF. The CDR3 region has the DNA TGTGCCTGGAGCCGGGAGAACACTGAAGCTTTCTTT.

J is TRBJ2-7 and V is TRBV6-5; D is unresolved. The CDR3 totals 11 residues. V lost 9 bases, J lost 5 bases, and 11 bases lay in between. Germline values: CDR1 MNHEY, CDR2 SVGAGI. The CDR3 loop reads CASSRLNEQYF. The DNA of the CDR3 is TGTGCCAGTTCCAGACTGAACGAGCAGTACTTC.

V is TRBV3-1 (or the pseudogene TRBV3-2) and J is TRBJ2-1; no clear D. The germline CDR1 and CDR2 sequences are LGHDT and YNNKEL (reference sequence). V shed 3 bases and J shed 3 bases, with 12 bases lying between them. The CDR3 has 15 residues. This CDR3 is CASSHPNYLYNEQFF. DNA of the CDR3: TGTGCCAGCAGCCATCCTAACTACCTCTACAATGAGCAGTTCTTC.